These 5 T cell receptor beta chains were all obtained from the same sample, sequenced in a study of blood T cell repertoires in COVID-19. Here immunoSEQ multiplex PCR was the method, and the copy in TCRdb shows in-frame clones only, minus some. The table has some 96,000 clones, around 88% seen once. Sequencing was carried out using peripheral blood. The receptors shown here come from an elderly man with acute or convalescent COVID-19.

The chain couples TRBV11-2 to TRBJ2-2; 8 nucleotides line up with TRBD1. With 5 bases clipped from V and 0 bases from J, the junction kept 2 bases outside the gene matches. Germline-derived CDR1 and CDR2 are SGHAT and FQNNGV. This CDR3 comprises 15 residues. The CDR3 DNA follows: TGTGCCAGCAGCCCGGGACAGGCGAACACCGGGGAGCTGTTTTTT. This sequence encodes CASSPGQANTGELFF.

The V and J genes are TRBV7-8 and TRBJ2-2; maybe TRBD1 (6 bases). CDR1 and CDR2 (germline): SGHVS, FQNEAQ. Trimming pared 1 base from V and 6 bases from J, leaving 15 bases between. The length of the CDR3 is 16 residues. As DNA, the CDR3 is TGTGCCAGCAGCTTAGTTCTGGGGGCCCTGGCCGGGGAGCTGTTTTTT. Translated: CASSLVLGALAGELFF.

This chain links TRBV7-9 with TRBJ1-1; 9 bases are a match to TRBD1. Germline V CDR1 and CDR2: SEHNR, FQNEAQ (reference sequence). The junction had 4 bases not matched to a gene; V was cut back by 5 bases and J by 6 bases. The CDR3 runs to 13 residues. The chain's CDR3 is CASSRRQGAEAFF. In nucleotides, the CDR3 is TGTGCCAGCAGCCGACGACAGGGGGCTGAAGCTTTCTTT. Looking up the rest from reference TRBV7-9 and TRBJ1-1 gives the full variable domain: DTGVSQNPRHKITKRGQNVTFRCDPISEHNRLYWYRQTLGQGPEFLTYFQNEAQLEKSRLLSDRFSAERPKGSFSTLEIQRTEQGDSAMYLCASSRRQGAEAFFGQGTRLTVV.

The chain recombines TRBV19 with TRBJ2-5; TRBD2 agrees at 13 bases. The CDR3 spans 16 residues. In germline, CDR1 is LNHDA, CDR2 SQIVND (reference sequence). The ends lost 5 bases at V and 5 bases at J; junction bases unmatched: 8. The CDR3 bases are TGTGCCAGTAGTGCCCGGACTAGCGGGAGTGGGGAGACCCAGTACTTC. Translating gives CASSARTSGSGETQYF.

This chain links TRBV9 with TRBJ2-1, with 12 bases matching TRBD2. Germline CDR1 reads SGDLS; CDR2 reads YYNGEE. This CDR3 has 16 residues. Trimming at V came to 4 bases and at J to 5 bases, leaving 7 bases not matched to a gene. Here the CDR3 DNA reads TGTGCCAGCAGCTCCGGGACTAGCGGGTTGGACAATGAGCAGTTCTTC. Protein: CASSSGTSGLDNEQFF.